The T cell receptor delta chain under discussion was sequenced for a study of γδ T cells in repeated Plasmodium falciparum infection (TCRdb year 2021). For context, the study as a whole: In the natural-infection arm, Malian children exposed to intense seasonal malaria transmission were enrolled and compared against age and gender matched Australian children. Four to six malaria-naive U.S. adults underwent four controlled human malaria infections by bites from P. falciparum NF54-infected Anopheles stephensi mosquitoes over approximately 590 days. The study examined how repeated Plasmodium falciparum infection shapes the human gammadelta T cell repertoire, using natural infection in Mali and controlled human malaria infection. Controlled-infection subjects were sampled at baseline, immediately before selected infections, and 21 days after each infection. The gammadelta TCR repertoires from Mali were analysed in two ways: cross-sectionally during periods with no transmission, and longitudinally across episodes of acute febrile malaria. Overall results and qualifications from the work: Waves of new clonotype selection in Vdelta2-negative, largely Vdelta1+, gammadelta TCR repertoires appeared to be driven by repeated controlled infections. Vdelta2-negative gammadelta TCR repertoires from Malian children appeared more clonally expanded, less diverse and less shared than those of Australian children. Because the controlled-infection cohort was small, analysis of inter-individual variability in gammadelta T cell responses was limited. Generalizability was limited because the Malian cohort came from a small rural village made up predominantly of one ethnic group. A highly stable polyclonal repertoire over time and infection, with many inter-individual overlapping TCRgamma sequences, was shown by Vgamma9/Vdelta2+ TCR repertoires.

For bulk TCR repertoire analysis, Vgamma9/Vdelta2+ and Vdelta2-negative gammadelta T cell populations were isolated by flow sorting from peripheral blood mononuclear cells. The library relied on multiplex PCR. Sequencing took place on an Illumina MiSeq. Both TCR gamma (TRG) and TCR delta (TRD) chains were sequenced from each sorted gammadelta T cell sample. Processing in the source paper ran as follows. Clonotype tree plots, accumulated frequency of the top 20 clonotypes, diversity index (DI) and D75 metrics were included in the repertoire analyses. TCRdb reprocessed the public reads with the caller CATT; rows with the same DNA were merged afterwards. Here the V and J calls rest on TCRdb's processing, not on the authors' analysis. A total of 45,000 to 70,000 delta-chain clones appear in this sample, about 1.5% of them only once. The top ten clonotypes cover approximately 16% of the sample. Taken from the germline V gene, the CDR1 and CDR2 loops are TSWWSYY and QGS. V loses 2 bases at its end and J loses 9 bases; junction bases beyond the gene matches: 32. Spanning cysteine to phenylalanine, the CDR3 consists of 22 amino acids. Just the 66-base CDR3 DNA is kept, in frame starting at base 1.

Comment on this clone: Which antigen it targets is not known. TCRdb has a much larger clone's protein, which differs at residue 19 from the translation of this DNA, likely because of a read error; what is shown is the protein translated from the DNA.

The sequence links TRDV1 to TRDJ1; TRDD3 matches 8 bases in the middle. The J gene, absent from TCRdb, was called here by matching the DNA to germline. The receptor was isolated from a pool of human donors (malaria-infected and uninfected, not separated). The material sequenced was gamma-delta T cells from blood. The DNA sequence is TGTGCTCTTGGGGAATCTCACGCCCTACGCATTCGGGGGATAGAGGACACCGGTGAACTCATCTTT. This sequence encodes CALGESHALRIRGIEDTGELIF.